These T cell receptor beta chains were read from a single sample in a study of siplizumab effects on memory and regulatory T cells. Method: immunoSEQ multiplex PCR; TCRdb's copy keeps in-frame clones and lacks some. The table shows about 68,000 clones, with around 93% occurring only once. The material sequenced was CD8+ T cells sorted from blood. Receptor source: a human donor in good health. Each CDR3 is given with its conserved first and last residue. Fields, in order: CDR3 DNA, CDR3 protein, J gene, clone size, D gene, V gene. D genes are given only for firm matches. Expanded clones get a size class; other rows say once, few or many, or leave the size out.

TGTGCCAGCAGTGGGGCAGGGAGTACCTACGAGCAGTACTTC CASSGAGSTYEQYF TRBJ2-7 - - TRBV2
TGTGCCAGCAGTGAGGATAGGGGGGCCCGACAAGAGACCCAGTACTTC CASSEDRGARQETQYF TRBJ2-5 - - TRBV2
TGTGCCAGCAGCGGAGGACAGGGGGCTACCTTC CASSGGQGATF TRBJ1-2 - TRBD1 TRBV9
TGTGCCAGCAGCTTACTCCTCGGAGATTCACCCCTCCACTTT CASSLLLGDSPLHF TRBJ1-6 - - TRBV7-9
TGTGCCAGCAGCTTAGTTTTAGCGGGGGGGCCAGCAACCTACAATGAGCAGTTCTTC CASSLVLAGGPATYNEQFF TRBJ2-1 - TRBD2 TRBV7-9
TGTGCCAGCAGTGCTCCAGCCATCGGGGAGACCCAGTACTTC CASSAPAIGETQYF TRBJ2-5 - - TRBV2
TGTGCCAGCAGCACTGGGGGGTCCTACAATGAGCAGTTCTTC CASSTGGSYNEQFF TRBJ2-1 - - TRBV9
TGTGCCTGGAGTGCCGGGACAGGGAACCAGCCCCAGCATTTT CAWSAGTGNQPQHF TRBJ1-5 - TRBD1 TRBV30
TGTGCCAGCAGCTTTGGGGGGGGCACCGGGGAGCTGTTTTTT CASSFGGGTGELFF TRBJ2-2 - TRBD2 TRBV5-4
TGTGCCAGCAGCCTACGGGGGGCCCTCACAGATACGCAGTATTTT CASSLRGALTDTQYF TRBJ2-3 - - TRBV6-5
TGTGCCAGCAGTAGGGATATACTGAACACTGAAGCTTTCTTT CASSRDILNTEAFF TRBJ1-1 - - TRBV6-5
TGTGCCAGCAGCTTGGGGACGTCAGGTTCCTACGAGCAGTACTTC CASSLGTSGSYEQYF TRBJ2-7 - - TRBV5-4
TGTGCCAGCAGCTTGGGGGACTCCTACAATGAGCAGTTCTTC CASSLGDSYNEQFF TRBJ2-1 - - TRBV5-8
TGTGCCAGCAGCTTAGAGCCGGGGGTGGAGCAGTACTTC CASSLEPGVEQYF TRBJ2-7 - - TRBV7-9
TGTGCCAGCAGTCGCCCCGGGACTAACGGAGAGCAGTACTTC CASSRPGTNGEQYF TRBJ2-7 - TRBD2 TRBV27
TGTGCCAGCAGCGCGCTTATTGGGGGTGATGGCTACACCTTC CASSALIGGDGYTF TRBJ1-2 - - TRBV9
TGCAGCGTTGATGGGGGAACCACTGAAGCTTTCTTT CSVDGGTTEAFF TRBJ1-1 - - TRBV29-1
TGTGCCAGCAGCGCCCATCAGCCCCAGCATTTT CASSAHQPQHF TRBJ1-5 - - TRBV9
TGTGCCAGCAGCCCGAATCAGCCCCAGCATTTT CASSPNQPQHF TRBJ1-5 few - TRBV11-3
TGTGCCAGCAGTGAGGGGGGGTATAGCAATCAGCCCCAGCATTTT CASSEGGYSNQPQHF TRBJ1-5 once - TRBV6-1
TGTGCCAGTGAAAAACAGGGTGCAGGGCAGCCCCAGCATTTT CASEKQGAGQPQHF TRBJ1-5 - - TRBV19
TGCAGCGCCCCGCGTAGCTACAATGAGCAGTTCTTC CSAPRSYNEQFF TRBJ2-1 - - TRBV29-1
TGTGCCAGCAGCTTAGAAGGGCGGGAGACCCAGTACTTC CASSLEGRETQYF TRBJ2-5 - - TRBV11-1
TGTGCCAGCAGCTTATCATCAGGGGCGAATTCACCCCTCCACTTT CASSLSSGANSPLHF TRBJ1-6 - - TRBV7-2
TGTGCCAGCAGTCCAGGGGGTGGAGGAAACACCATATATTTT CASSPGGGGNTIYF TRBJ1-3 - TRBD1 TRBV11-2
TGCAGCGTTGTGGGGGCCTCCGAGGTAGAGCAGTACTTC CSVVGASEVEQYF TRBJ2-7 - - TRBV29-1
TGTGCCAGCAGCTTGGGATACGAGCAGTACTTC CASSLGYEQYF TRBJ2-7 - - TRBV6-5
TGTGCCAGCAGCCCAGGGGGCAGTTCACCCCTCCACTTT CASSPGGSSPLHF TRBJ1-6 - TRBD1 TRBV7-6
TGCGCCAGCAGCCAGGGAACAGGGACGGGTGAGCAGTTCTTC CASSQGTGTGEQFF TRBJ2-1 - - TRBV4-1
TGTGCCAGCAGTGCCCAGTGGGAGAGTGTCTATGGCTACACCTTC CASSAQWESVYGYTF TRBJ1-2 - - TRBV2
TGTGCCACCGCGTCGACCATACGGGGGTGGGGGCAAGAGACCCAGTACTTC CATASTIRGWGQETQYF TRBJ2-5 - - TRBV27
TGTGCCAGCAGCTCCCCCGGGGGGGTGGAGACCCAGTACTTC CASSSPGGVETQYF TRBJ2-5 - TRBD2 TRBV11-2
TGTGCCAGTAGTATCGGGTTAGCGGGGGGGAATGAGCAGTTCTTC CASSIGLAGGNEQFF TRBJ2-1 - TRBD2 TRBV19
TGCAGTGCTAGAGTAATAACTGAAGCTTTCTTT CSARVITEAFF TRBJ1-1 - - TRBV20-1
TGTGCCAGCAGCTTGACAGGGGGAGAGGGTGAAAAACTGTTTTTT CASSLTGGEGEKLFF TRBJ1-4 - TRBD1 TRBV5-4
TGTGCCAGCAGCTTTGACAGGAGCTCCTACGAGCAGTACTTC CASSFDRSSYEQYF TRBJ2-7 - - TRBV5-4